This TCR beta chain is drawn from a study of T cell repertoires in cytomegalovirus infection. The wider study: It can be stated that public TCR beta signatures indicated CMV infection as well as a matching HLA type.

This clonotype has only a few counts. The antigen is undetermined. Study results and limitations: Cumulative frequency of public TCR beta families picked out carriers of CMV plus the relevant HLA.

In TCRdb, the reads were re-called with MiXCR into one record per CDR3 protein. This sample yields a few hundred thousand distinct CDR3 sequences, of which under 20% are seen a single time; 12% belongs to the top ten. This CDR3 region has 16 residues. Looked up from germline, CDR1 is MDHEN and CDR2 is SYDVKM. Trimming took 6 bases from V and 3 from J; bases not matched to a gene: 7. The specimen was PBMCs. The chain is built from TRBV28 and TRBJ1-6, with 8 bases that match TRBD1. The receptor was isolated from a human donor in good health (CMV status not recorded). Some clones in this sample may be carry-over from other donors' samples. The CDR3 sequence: CASRIRTGRYNSPLHF. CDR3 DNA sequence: TGTGCCAGCAGGATACGGACAGGGCGCTATAATTCACCCCTCCACTTT. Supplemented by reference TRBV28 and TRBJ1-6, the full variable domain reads DVKVTQSSRYLVKRTGEKVFLECVQDMDHENMFWYRQDPGLGLRLIYFSYDVKMKEKGDIPEGYSVSREKKERFSLILESASTNQTSMYLCASRIRTGRYNSPLHFGNGTRLTVT.